This T cell receptor (beta chain) was found in a study of blood T cell repertoires in COVID-19. About the study: Material from acute and convalescent COVID-19 was sourced from the United States, Italy and Spain. Nucleic acid was either cDNA or gDNA, and it came from T cells, B-cell-depleted T cells, or PBMCs.

Authors' processing steps: Reference gene primer amplification yielded estimated nucleated cell counts. Clones were read by immunoSEQ multiplex PCR, and TCRdb kept only the in-frame ones, dropping some. The DNA was the basis for D and trimming; V, J and clone size are from that table. This table has roughly 150,000 clones, 85% to 90% appearing once. Looked up from germline, CDR1 is MNHEY and CDR2 is SVGAGI. CDR3 size: 15 residues. The source is a woman aged 60 to 75 with active COVID-19. The specimen was peripheral blood. The chain joins TRBV6-5 to TRBJ2-5; 9 bases are shared with TRBD2. The J call may be in error: the DNA end matches TRBJ2-7 better. The CDR3 bases are TGTGCCAGCAGTTACCTGGCGGGAGGGCCTTTCGAGCAGTACTTC. This gives the protein CASSYLAGGPFEQYF.